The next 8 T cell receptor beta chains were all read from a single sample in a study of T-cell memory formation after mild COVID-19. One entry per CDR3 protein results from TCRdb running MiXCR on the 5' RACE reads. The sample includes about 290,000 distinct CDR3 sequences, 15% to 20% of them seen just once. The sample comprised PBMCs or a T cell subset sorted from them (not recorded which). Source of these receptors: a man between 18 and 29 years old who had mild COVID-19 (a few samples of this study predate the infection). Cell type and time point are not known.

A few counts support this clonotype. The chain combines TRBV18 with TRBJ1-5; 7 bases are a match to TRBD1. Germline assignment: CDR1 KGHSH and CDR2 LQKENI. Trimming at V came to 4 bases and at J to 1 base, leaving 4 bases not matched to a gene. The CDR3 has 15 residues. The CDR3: CASSLTGVSNQPQHF. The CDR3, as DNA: TGTGCCAGCTCACTAACAGGGGTAAGCAATCAGCCCCAGCATTTT.

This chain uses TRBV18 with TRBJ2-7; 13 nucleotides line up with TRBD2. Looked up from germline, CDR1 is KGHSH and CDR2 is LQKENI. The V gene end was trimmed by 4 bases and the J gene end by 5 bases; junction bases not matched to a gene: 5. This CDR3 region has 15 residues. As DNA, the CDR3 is TGTGCCAGCTCACACGAGGGACTAGCGGGGAACGAGCAGTACGTC. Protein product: CASSHEGLAGNEQYV.

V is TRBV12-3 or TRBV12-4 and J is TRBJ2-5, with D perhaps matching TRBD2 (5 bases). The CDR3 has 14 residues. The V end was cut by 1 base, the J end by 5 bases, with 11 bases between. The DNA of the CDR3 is TGTGCCAGCAGTTTAGGCGGCAGGAGGGAGACCCAGTACTTC. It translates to CASSLGGRRETQYF.

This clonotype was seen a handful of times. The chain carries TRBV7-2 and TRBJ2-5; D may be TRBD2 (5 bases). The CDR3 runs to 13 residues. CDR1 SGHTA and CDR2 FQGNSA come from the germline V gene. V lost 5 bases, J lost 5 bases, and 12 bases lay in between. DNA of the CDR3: TGTGCCAGCAGCCGAGGACTGGGGGAGACCCAGTACTTC. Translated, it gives CASSRGLGETQYF.

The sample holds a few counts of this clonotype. The CDR3 region is CASSRPGSYEQYF. The CDR3 DNA sequence: TGTGCCAGCAGCCGTCCAGGGTCCTACGAGCAGTACTTC. This chain uses TRBV7-2 with TRBJ2-7, with D possibly being TRBD1 (5 bases). The CDR3 sequence is 13 residues long. Per the germline V gene, CDR1 is SGHTA and CDR2 is FQGNSA. The V end lost 5 bases, the J end lost 1 base, and 9 bases lay between the germline ends.

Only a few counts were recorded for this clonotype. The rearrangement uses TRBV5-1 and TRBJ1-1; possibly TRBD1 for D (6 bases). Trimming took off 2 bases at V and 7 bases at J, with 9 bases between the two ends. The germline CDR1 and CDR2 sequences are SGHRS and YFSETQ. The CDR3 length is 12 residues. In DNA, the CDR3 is TGCGCCAGCAGCTTACAGGGTGTTGAAGCTTTCTTT. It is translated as CASSLQGVEAFF.

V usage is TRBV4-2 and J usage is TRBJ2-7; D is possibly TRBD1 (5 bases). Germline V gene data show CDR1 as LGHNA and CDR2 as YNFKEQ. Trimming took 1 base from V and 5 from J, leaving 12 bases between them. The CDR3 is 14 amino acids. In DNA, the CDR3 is TGTGCCAGCAGCCAAGGGGGCCTCGGACACGAGCAGTACGTC. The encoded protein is CASSQGGLGHEQYV.

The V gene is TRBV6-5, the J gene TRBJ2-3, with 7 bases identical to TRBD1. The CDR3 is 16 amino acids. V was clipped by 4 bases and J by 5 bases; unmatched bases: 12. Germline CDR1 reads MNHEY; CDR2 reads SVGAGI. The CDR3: CASSLHRGTSVDTQYF. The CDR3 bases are TGTGCCAGCAGTTTACACAGGGGCACCTCAGTAGATACGCAGTATTTT.